What follows is one T cell receptor (beta chain) and its context. Its antigen is currently not known. CDR1 KGHSH and CDR2 LQKENI were looked up in the germline V gene. The CDR3 goes from the cysteine to the phenylalanine over 14 residues. No DNA appears here. An approximately 2.5 ml peripheral blood sample was drawn into PAXgene tubes per donor and stored at -80°C. Without any T cell sorting, total RNA was extracted from whole blood using the PAXgene blood miRNA kit on an automated QIAcube. Peripheral blood from monozygotic twin pairs, either concordant or discordant for inflammatory bowel disease, underwent deep TCRalpha and TCRbeta repertoire profiling that used unique molecular barcoding. Smoking habits were recorded for all twin pairs, with individuals classified as current, former or never smokers. This sample is part of a study of monozygotic twins with inflammatory bowel disease (dated by TCRdb to 2018 to 2020). Describing the broader study: In total, approximately 28 monozygotic twin pairs made up the full study: 19 Danish pairs, all IBD-discordant, plus nine German pairs, of which four were IBD-concordant and five were IBD-discordant. The search for disease-associated traits relied mainly on comparing IBD patients with their genetically identical healthy co-twins within discordant pairs. Each individual had, on average, about 151 000 unique TCRalpha sequences and 181 000 unique TCRbeta sequences available for analysis. What the work shows at the level of the full study, not this receptor alone: No single strong signal or clonotype linked to IBD turned up in the results, so the idea that one exists was not supported. A decrease in TCRbeta repertoire diversity, as measured by inverse Simpson index, was observed in IBD patients compared with their healthy co-twins. Concordant and discordant twins showed no difference in repertoire similarity, possibly because of limited statistical power. Because patients received different immunosuppressive treatments, the repertoires may have picked up extra background noise and variability between individuals. Compared with healthy twins, IBD patients had fewer clonotypes in common with other individuals, a difference most pronounced in patients showing signs of disease activity. Different T cell subtypes could not be distinguished in the analysis.

Receptor libraries were prepared by 5' RACE. Each TCR library was prepared from 3,000 to 4,000 ng of total RNA. For each sample, cDNA synthesis with SMARTScribe reverse transcriptase was split into eight separate reactions. During cDNA synthesis, unique molecular identifiers containing a 6-nucleotide sample barcode were introduced by template switching. Amplification of TCRalpha and TCRbeta cDNA involved two nested PCRs of approximately 16 and 10 cycles, and each PCR was followed by bead purification. Before amplification, the cDNA was both treated with uracil DNA-glycosylase and purified with the QIAquick PCR purification kit. In the second PCR, Illumina TruSeq-compatible adapters and sample-specific barcodes were added. TapeStation and Qubit were used to check library quality and concentration, and 4 to 6 ng of each library went into the pool. Sequencing of pooled libraries was carried out on an Illumina HiSeq2500 single-index Rapid Run using 2 x 100 bp reads and custom sequencing primers. In the authors' own workflow: MiGEC version 1.2.6 was used for UMI-based consensus assembly, which corrected PCR and sequencing errors. MiXCR version 2.1.1 was used to carry out V(D)J alignment, clonotype assembly and CDR3 extraction. To normalise gene usage, clonotype sharing and MAIT/NKT TCR abundance, the analysis used the top 1000, 10 000 and 20 000 clonotypes per sample. Diversity was computed as the inverse Simpson index with the vegan R package after downsampling to 27 000 UMIs. Paired Mann-Whitney U tests were applied to discordant twin pairs, with Benjamini-Hochberg correction for multiple testing. TCRdb reprocessed the raw reads; every CDR3 protein sequence is a single record, and DNA is not supplied. The authors' filters were not applied to this entry. The sample's table covers over 110,000 distinct CDR3 sequences. The ten top clones hold approximately 2.5% of the sample.

The receptor's source is a human donor with ulcerative colitis or Crohn's disease, or a healthy co-twin of an affected twin (not recorded which). Sequences were obtained from blood. The chain joins TRBV18 to TRBJ2-1; checking the TCRdb D call of TRBD2 is not possible without DNA. CDR3 reads: CASSPLAEYNEQFF.